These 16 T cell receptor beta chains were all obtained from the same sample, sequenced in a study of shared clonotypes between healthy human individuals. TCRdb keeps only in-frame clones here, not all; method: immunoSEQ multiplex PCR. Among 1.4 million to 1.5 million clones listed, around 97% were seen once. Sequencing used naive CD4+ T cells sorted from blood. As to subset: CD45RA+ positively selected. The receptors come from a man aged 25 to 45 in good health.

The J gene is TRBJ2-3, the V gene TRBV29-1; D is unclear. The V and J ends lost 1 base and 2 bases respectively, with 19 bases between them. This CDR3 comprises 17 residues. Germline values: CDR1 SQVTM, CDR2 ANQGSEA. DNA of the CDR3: TGCAGCGTTGAAGGGGTTAGTGGGTGGTACGCCACAGATACGCAGTATTTT. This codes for CSVEGVSGWYATDTQYF.

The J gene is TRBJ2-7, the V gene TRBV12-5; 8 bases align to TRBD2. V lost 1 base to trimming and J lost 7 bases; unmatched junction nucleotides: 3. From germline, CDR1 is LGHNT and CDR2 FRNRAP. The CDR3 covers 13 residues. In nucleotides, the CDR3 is TGTGCTAGTGGTTTGGATGGCGGGAGGGAGCAGTACTTC. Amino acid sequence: CASGLDGGREQYF. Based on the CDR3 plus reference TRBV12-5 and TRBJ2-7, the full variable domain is DARVTQTPRHKVTEMGQEVTMRCQPILGHNTVFWYRQTMMQGLELLAYFRNRAPLDDSGMPKDRFSAEMPDATLATLKIQPSEPRDSAVYFCASGLDGGREQYFGPGTRLTVT.

The CDR3 spells CASSGVPEQPQHF. The CDR3 bases are TGTGCCAGCAGCGGAGTCCCCGAGCAGCCCCAGCATTTT. V gene TRBV2 combines with J gene TRBJ1-5; D is unclear. The CDR3 has 13 residues. The V end was cut by 6 bases, the J end by 7 bases, with 13 bases between. The V gene's germline CDR1 is SNHLY and CDR2 FYNNEI.

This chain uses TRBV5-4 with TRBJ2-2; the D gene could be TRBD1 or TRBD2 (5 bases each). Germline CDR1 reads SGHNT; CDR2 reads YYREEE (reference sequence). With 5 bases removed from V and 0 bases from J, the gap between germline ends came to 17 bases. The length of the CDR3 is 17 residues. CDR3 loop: CASSRNPRGANTGELFF. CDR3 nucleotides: TGTGCCAGCAGTCGCAACCCCCGGGGCGCGAACACCGGGGAGCTGTTTTTT.

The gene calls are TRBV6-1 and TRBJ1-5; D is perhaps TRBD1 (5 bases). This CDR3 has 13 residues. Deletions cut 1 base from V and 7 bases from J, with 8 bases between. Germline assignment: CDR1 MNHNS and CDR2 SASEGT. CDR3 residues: CASSEGQGQPQHF. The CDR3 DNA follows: TGTGCCAGCAGTGAAGGGCAGGGACAGCCCCAGCATTTT.

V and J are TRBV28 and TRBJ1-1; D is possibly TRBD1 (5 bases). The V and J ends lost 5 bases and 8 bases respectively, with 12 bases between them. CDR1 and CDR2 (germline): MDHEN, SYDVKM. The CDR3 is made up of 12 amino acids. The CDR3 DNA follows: TGTGCCAGCAGTCTCTCGACAGAAGAAGCTTTCTTT. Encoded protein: CASSLSTEEAFF.

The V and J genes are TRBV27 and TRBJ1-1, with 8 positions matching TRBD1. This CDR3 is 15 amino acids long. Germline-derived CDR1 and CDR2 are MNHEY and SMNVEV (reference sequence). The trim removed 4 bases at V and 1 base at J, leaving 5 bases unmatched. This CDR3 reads CASSWGTGQNTEAFF. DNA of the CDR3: TGTGCCAGCAGTTGGGGGACAGGCCAGAACACTGAAGCTTTCTTT.

The CDR3 coding sequence is TGTGCCAGCATAGCCGTCCCCTCCTACGAGCAGTACTTC. It specifies CASIAVPSYEQYF. The rearrangement joins TRBV2 to TRBJ2-7; D is ambiguous. CDR1 and CDR2 (germline): SNHLY, FYNNEI. The CDR3 has 13 residues. Trimming pared 7 bases from V and 0 bases from J, leaving 10 bases between.

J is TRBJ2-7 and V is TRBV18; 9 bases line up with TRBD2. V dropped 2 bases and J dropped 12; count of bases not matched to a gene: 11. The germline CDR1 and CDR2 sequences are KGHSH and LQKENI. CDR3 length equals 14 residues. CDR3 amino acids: CASSPYAGGPEVYF. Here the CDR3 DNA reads TGTGCCAGCTCACCATATGCGGGAGGGCCTGAGGTGTACTTC.

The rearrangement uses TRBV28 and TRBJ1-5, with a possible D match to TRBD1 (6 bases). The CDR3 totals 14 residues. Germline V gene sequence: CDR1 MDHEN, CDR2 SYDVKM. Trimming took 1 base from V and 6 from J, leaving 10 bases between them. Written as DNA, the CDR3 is TGTGCCAGCAGTTTATTAGGGGGTAGTCAGCCCCAGCATTTT. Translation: CASSLLGGSQPQHF. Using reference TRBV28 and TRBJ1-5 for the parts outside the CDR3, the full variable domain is DVKVTQSSRYLVKRTGEKVFLECVQDMDHENMFWYRQDPGLGLRLIYFSYDVKMKEKGDIPEGYSVSREKKERFSLILESASTNQTSMYLCASSLLGGSQPQHFGDGTRLSIL.

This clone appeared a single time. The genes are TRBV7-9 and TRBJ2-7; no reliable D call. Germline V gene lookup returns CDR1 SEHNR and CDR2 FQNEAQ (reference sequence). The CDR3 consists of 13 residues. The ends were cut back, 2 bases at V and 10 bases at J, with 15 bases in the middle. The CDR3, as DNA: TGTGCCAGCAGCTTAACCCAACGGCCTCCCCAGTACTTC. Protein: CASSLTQRPPQYF. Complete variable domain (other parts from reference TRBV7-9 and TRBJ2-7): DTGVSQNPRHKITKRGQNVTFRCDPISEHNRLYWYRQTLGQGPEFLTYFQNEAQLEKSRLLSDRFSAERPKGSFSTLEIQRTEQGDSAMYLCASSLTQRPPQYFGPGTRLTVT.

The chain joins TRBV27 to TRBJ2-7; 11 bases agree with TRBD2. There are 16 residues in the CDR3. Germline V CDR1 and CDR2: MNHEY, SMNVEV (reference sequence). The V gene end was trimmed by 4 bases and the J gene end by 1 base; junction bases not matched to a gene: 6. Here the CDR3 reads CASSSTGLADSYEQYF. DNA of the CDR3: TGTGCCAGCAGTTCGACGGGACTAGCGGATTCCTACGAGCAGTACTTC.

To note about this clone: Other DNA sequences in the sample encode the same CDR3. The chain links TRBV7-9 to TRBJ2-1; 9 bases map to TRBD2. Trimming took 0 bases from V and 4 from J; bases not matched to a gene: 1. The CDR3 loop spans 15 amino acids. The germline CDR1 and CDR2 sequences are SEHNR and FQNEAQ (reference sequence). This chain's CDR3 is CASSLALAGYNEQFF. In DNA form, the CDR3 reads TGTGCCAGCAGCTTAGCTCTAGCGGGATACAATGAGCAGTTCTTC.

CDR3 sequence (DNA): TGTGCCAGCAGCGTTAGCGGAAAAGGGGATACGCAGTATTTT. Its translation is CASSVSGKGDTQYF. V is TRBV2 and J is TRBJ2-3, with a weak D call TRBD2 (6 bases). Germline loops: CDR1 SNHLY, CDR2 FYNNEI. The CDR3 loop spans 14 amino acids. The V gene lost 6 bases and the J gene lost 6 bases, with 16 bases spanning the gap.

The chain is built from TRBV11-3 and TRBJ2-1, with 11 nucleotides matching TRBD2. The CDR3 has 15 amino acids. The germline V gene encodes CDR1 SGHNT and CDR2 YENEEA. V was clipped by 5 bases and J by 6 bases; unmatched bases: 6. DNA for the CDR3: TGTGCCAGCAGCGCCGTTAGCGGGAGGGGCAATGAGCAGTTCTTC. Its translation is CASSAVSGRGNEQFF.

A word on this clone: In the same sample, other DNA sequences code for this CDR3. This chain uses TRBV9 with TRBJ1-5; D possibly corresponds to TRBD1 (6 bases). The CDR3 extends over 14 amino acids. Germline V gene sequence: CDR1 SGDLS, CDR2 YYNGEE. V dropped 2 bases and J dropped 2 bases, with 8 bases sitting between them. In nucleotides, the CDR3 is TGTGCCAGCAGCGTCGGGGGCGGCAATCAGCCCCAGCATTTT. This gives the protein CASSVGGGNQPQHF.